This T cell receptor beta chain was captured by sequencing in a study of blood T cell repertoires in COVID-19. Clones were sequenced by immunoSEQ multiplex PCR, and TCRdb holds only the in-frame ones, with some missing. The repertoire includes 380,000 or so clones, 80% to 90% of them detected once, and around 1.2% sits in the top ten. Germline-derived CDR1 and CDR2 are MNHNS and SASEGT. This CDR3 spans 15 amino acids. V lost 3 bases, J lost 8 bases, and 10 bases stayed unmatched. The receptor's source is a man in his forties with acute or convalescent COVID-19. Material: peripheral blood. The V and J genes are TRBV6-1 and TRBJ2-1; 7 nucleotides agree with TRBD2. The CDR3 DNA reads TGTGCCAGCAGTGACGGACTAAGCGGGGACCATGAGCAGTTCTTC. Protein: CASSDGLSGDHEQFF.